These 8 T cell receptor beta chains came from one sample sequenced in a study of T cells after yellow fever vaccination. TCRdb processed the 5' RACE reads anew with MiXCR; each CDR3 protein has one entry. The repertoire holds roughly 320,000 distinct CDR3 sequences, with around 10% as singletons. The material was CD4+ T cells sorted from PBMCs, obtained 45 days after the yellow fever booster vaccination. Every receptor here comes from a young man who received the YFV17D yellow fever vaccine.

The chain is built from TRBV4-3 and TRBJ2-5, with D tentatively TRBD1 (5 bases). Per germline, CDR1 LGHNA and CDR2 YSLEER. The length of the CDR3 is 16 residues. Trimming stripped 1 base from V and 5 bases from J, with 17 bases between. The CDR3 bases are TGCGCCAGCAGCCAAGTCCAGGGCGGCGGTATGGAGACCCAGTACTTC. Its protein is CASSQVQGGGMETQYF.

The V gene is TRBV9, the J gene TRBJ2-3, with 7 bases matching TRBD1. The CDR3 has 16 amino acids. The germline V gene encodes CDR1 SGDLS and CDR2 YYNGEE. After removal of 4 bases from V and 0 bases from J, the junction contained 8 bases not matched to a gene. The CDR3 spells CASSITGASSTDTQYF. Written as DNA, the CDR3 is TGTGCCAGCAGCATAACAGGGGCTTCTAGCACAGATACGCAGTATTTT.

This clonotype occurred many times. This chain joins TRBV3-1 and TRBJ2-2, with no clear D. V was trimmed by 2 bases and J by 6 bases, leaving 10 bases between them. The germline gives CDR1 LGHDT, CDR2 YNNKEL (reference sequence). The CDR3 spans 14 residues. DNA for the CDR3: TGTGCCAGCAGCCAATTCATAGCCGCCGGGGAGCTGTTTTTT. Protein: CASSQFIAAGELFF.

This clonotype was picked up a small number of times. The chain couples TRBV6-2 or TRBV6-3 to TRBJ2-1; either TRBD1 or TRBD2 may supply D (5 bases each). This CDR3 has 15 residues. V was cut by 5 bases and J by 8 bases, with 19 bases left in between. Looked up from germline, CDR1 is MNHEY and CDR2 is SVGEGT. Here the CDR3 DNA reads TGTGCCAGCAGTGGTTCCGGGACGGGGTACCATGAGCAGTTCTTC. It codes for CASSGSGTGYHEQFF.

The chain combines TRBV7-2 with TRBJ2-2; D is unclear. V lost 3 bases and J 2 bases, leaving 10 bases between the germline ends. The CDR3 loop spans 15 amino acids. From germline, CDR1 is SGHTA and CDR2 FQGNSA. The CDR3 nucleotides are TGTGCCAGCAGCTTTCGACGGCTAAACACCGGGGAGCTGTTTTTT. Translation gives CASSFRRLNTGELFF.

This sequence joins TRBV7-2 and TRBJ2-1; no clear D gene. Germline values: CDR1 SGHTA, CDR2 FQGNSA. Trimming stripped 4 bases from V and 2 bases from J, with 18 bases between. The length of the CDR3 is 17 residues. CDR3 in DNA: TGTGCCAGCAGCTCTCACCCGCGCCGGACGGCCTACAATGAGCAGTTCTTC. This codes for CASSSHPRRTAYNEQFF. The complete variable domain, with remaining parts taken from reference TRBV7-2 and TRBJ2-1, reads GAGVSQSPSNKVTEKGKDVELRCDPISGHTALYWYRQSLGQGLEFLIYFQGNSAPDKSGLPSDRFSAERTGGSVSTLTIQRTQQEDSAVYLCASSSHPRRTAYNEQFFGPGTRLTVL.

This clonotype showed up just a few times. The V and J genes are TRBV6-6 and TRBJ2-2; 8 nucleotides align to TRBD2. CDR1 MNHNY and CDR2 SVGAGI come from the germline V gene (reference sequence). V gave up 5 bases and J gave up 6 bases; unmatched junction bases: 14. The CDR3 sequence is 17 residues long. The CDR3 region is CASSRPRGGAGAGELFF. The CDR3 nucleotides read TGTGCCAGCAGTCGCCCTCGGGGGGGCGCCGGAGCCGGGGAGCTGTTTTTT.

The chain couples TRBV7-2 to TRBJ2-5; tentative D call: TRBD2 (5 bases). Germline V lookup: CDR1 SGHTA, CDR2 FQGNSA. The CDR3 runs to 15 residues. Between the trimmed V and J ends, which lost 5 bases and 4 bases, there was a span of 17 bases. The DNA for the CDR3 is TGTGCCAGCAGCGCAGGATTTACGGCGGGAGAGACCCAGTACTTC. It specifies CASSAGFTAGETQYF.